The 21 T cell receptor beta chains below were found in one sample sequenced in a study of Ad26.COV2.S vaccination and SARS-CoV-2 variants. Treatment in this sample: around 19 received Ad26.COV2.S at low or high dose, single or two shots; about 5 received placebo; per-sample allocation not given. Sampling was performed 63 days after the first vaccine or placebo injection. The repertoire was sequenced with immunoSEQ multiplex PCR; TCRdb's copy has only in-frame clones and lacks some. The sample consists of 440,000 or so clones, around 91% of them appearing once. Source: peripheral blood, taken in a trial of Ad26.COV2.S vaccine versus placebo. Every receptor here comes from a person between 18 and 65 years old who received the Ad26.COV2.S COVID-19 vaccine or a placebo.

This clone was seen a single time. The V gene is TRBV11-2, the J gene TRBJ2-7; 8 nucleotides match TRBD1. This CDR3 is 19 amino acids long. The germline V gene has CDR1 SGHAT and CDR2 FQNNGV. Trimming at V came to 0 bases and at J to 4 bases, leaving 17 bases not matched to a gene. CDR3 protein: CASSLEADRGYIAPYEQYF. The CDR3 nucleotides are TGTGCCAGCAGCTTAGAGGCCGACAGGGGTTACATAGCACCTTACGAGCAGTACTTC.

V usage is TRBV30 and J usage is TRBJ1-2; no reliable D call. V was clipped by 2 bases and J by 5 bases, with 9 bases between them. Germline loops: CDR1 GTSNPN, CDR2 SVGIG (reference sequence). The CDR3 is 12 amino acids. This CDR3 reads CAWSLDKYGYTF. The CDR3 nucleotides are TGTGCCTGGAGTTTGGATAAGTATGGCTACACCTTC.

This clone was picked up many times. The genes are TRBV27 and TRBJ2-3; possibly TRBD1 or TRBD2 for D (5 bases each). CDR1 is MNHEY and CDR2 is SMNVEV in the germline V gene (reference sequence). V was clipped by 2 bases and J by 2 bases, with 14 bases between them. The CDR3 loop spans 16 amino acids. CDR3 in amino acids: CASSLRVGGDTDTQYF. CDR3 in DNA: TGTGCCAGCAGTTTAAGGGTTGGGGGAGACACAGATACGCAGTATTTT.

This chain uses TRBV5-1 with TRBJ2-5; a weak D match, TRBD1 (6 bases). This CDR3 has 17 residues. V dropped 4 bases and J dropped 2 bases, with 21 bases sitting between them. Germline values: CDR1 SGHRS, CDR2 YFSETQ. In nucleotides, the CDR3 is TGCGCCAGCAGCCGAAGACGATCGGGGACATTTCAAGAGACCCAGTACTTC. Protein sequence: CASSRRRSGTFQETQYF. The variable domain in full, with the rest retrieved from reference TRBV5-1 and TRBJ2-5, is KAGVTQTPRYLIKTRGQQVTLSCSPISGHRSVSWYQQTPGQGLQFLFEYFSETQRNKGNFPGRFSGRQFSNSRSEMNVSTLELGDSALYLCASSRRRSGTFQETQYFGPGTRLLVL.

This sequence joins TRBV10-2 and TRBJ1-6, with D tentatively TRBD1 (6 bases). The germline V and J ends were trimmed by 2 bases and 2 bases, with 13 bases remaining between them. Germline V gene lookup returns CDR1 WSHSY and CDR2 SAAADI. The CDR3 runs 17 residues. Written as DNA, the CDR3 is TGCGCCAGCAGTGAGAGACAGGAGTTCCCCTATAATTCACCCCTCCACTTT. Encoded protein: CASSERQEFPYNSPLHF.

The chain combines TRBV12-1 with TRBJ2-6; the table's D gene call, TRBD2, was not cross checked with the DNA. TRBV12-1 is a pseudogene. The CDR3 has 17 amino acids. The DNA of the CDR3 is TGTGCCAGCCCCTGTGGGAGCGGGCACTCTGGGGCCAACGTCCTGACTTTC. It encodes CASPCGSGHSGANVLTF.

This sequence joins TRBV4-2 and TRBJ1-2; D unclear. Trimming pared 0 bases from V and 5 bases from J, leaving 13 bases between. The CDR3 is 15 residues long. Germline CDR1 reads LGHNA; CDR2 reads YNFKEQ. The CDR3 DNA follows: TGTGCCAGCAGCCAAGAAGCGTCCCTACCTTATGGCTACACCTTC. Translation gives CASSQEASLPYGYTF.

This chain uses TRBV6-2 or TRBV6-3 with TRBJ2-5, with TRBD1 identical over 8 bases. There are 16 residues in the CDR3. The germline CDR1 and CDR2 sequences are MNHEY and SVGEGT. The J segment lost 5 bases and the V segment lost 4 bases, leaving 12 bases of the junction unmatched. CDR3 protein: CASSFRRDRNEETQYF. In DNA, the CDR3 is TGTGCCAGCAGTTTCCGAAGGGACAGGAATGAGGAGACCCAGTACTTC.

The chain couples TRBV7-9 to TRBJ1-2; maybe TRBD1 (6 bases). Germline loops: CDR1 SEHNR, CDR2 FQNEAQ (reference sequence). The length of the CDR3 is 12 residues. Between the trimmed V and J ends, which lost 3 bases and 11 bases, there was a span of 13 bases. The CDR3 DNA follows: TGTGCCAGCAGCTTCTACAGGGAGAAGTACACCTTC. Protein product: CASSFYREKYTF.

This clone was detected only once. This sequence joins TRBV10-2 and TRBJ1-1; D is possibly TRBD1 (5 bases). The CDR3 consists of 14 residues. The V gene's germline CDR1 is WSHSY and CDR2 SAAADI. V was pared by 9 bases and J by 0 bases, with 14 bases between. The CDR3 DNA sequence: TGCGCCAGTACATTTGGGGGGATGAACACTGAAGCTTTCTTT. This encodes CASTFGGMNTEAFF.

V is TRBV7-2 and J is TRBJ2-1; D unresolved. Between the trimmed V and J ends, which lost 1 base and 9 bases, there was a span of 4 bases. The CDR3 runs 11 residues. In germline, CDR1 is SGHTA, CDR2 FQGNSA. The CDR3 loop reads CASSLVAEQFF. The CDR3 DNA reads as TGTGCCAGCAGCTTAGTTGCTGAGCAGTTCTTC.

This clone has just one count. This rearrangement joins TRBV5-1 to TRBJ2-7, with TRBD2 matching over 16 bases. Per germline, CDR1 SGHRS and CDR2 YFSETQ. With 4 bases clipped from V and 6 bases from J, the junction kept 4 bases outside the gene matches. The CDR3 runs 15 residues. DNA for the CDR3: TGCGCCAGCAGCGGGACTAGCGGGAGGGCTAGCGAGCAGTACTTC. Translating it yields CASSGTSGRASEQYF.

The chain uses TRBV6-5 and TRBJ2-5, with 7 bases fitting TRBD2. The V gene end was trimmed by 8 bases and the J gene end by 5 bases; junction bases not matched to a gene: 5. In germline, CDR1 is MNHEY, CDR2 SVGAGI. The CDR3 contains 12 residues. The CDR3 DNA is TGTGCCAGCCTGGGGGGAGGGGAGACCCAGTACTTC. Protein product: CASLGGGETQYF.

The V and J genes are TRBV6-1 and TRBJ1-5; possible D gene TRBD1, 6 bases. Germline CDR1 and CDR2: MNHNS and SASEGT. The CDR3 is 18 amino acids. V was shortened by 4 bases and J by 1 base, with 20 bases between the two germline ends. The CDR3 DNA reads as TGTGCCAGCAGTGGTGGGCAGGGGTGGATCCTGAGCAATCAGCCCCAGCATTTT. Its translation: CASSGGQGWILSNQPQHF.

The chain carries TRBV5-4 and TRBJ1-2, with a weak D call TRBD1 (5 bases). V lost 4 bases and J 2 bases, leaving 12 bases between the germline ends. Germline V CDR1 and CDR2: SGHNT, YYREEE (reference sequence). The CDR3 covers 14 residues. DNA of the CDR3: TGTGCCAGCAGCCTACGACAGCTAAACTATGGCTACACCTTC. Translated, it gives CASSLRQLNYGYTF.

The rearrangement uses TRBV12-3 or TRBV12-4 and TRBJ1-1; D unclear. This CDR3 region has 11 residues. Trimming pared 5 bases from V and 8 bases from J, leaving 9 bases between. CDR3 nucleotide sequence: TGTGCCAGCAGTCTTAGGTCGGAAGCTTTCTTT. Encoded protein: CASSLRSEAFF.

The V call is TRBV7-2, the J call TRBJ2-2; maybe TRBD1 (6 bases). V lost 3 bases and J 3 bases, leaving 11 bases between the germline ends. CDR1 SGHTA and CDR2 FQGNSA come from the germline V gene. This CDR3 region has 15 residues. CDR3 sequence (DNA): TGTGCCAGCAGCTTCCCTACAGGGTACACCGGGGAGCTGTTTTTT. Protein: CASSFPTGYTGELFF.

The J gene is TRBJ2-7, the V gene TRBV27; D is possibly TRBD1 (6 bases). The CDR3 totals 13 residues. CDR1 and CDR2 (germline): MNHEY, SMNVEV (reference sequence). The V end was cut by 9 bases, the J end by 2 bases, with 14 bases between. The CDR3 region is CASSGAPTYEQYF. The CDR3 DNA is TGTGCCAGTTCAGGGGCACCAACCTACGAGCAGTACTTC.

For the CDR3, the DNA is TGTGCCACCAGCGAGGACTACGAGCAGTACTTC. It yields the protein CATSEDYEQYF. The chain joins TRBV15 to TRBJ2-7; D ambiguous. Trimming took off 5 bases at V and 3 bases at J, with 5 bases between the two ends. Per germline, CDR1 LNHNV and CDR2 YYDKDF (reference sequence). This CDR3 has 11 amino acids.

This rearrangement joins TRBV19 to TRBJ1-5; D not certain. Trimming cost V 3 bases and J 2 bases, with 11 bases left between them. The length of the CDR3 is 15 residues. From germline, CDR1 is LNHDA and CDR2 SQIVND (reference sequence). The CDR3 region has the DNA TGTGCCAGTAGTATCGCGATTTATGGCAATCAGCCCCAGCATTTT. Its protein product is CASSIAIYGNQPQHF.

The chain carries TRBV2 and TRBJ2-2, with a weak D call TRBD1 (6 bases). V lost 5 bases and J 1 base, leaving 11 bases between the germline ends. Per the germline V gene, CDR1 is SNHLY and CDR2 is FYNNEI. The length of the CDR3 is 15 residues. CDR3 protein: CASSPGALNTGELFF. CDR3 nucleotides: TGTGCCAGCAGTCCAGGGGCTCTGAACACCGGGGAGCTGTTTTTT.